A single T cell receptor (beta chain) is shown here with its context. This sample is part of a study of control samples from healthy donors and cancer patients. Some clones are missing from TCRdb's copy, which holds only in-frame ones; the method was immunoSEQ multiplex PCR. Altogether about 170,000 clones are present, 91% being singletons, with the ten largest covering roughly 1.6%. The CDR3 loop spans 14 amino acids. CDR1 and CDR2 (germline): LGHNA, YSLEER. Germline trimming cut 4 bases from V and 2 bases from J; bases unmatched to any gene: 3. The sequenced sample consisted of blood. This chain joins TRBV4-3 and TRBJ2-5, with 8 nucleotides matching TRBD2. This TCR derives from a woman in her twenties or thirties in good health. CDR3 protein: CASSLRLAQETQYF. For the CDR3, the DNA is TGCGCCAGCAGCCTAAGACTAGCGCAAGAGACCCAGTACTTC.